Listed below are T cell receptor beta chains from one sample, sequenced in a study of blood T cell repertoires in COVID-19. Here immunoSEQ multiplex PCR was the method, and the copy in TCRdb shows in-frame clones only, minus some. Of approximately 50,000 clones in the sample, 84% were seen once. The sample was peripheral blood. All receptors come from a human donor in a cohort sampled during active COVID-19. CDR3s include the opening cysteine and the closing phenylalanine or tryptophan. The D gene is left open where the match is weak. Some rows have no size entry. The others give once, few or many, or a class for an expanded clone.

- | TRBJ1-5 | TRBV30 | 13 | - | CAWSGQPNQPQHF | TGTGCCTGGAGTGGACAGCCTAATCAGCCCCAGCATTTT
- | TRBJ2-3 | TRBV3-1/TRBV3-2 | 16 | TRBD1 | CASSLRGQGATDTQYF | TGTGCCAGCAGCCTAAGAGGACAGGGGGCAACAGATACGCAGTATTTT
- | TRBJ1-6 | TRBV28 | 14 | - | CATLGASYNSPLHF | TGTGCCACCCTAGGGGCCTCCTATAATTCACCCCTCCACTTT
- | TRBJ2-7 | TRBV20-1 | 15 | TRBD2 | CSASPGTSGTREQYF | TGCAGTGCTAGTCCCGGGACTAGCGGTACCCGCGAGCAGTACTTC
- | TRBJ2-5 | TRBV5-4 | 14 | - | CASSFGAAQETQYF | TGTGCCAGCAGCTTTGGGGCAGCTCAAGAGACCCAGTACTTC
- | TRBJ1-1 | TRBV19 | 16 | - | CASSIGGGAWNTEAFF | TGTGCCAGTAGTATAGGAGGGGGGGCTTGGAACACTGAAGCTTTCTTT
- | TRBJ1-2 | TRBV4-2 | 15 | TRBD1 | CASSPLLTGEDGYTF | TGTGCCAGCAGCCCCCTCCTGACAGGGGAGGATGGCTACACCTTC
- | TRBJ2-1 | TRBV11-1 | 14 | - | CASSLQELSYEQFF | TGTGCCAGCAGCTTACAAGAGTTGAGCTATGAGCAGTTCTTC
- | TRBJ1-4 | TRBV19 | 13 | - | CASSIMTREKLFF | TGTGCCAGTAGTATAATGACACGGGAAAAACTGTTTTTT
- | TRBJ1-4 | TRBV14 | 14 | - | CASSHRTVGEKLFF | TGTGCCAGCAGCCACCGGACAGTCGGTGAAAAACTGTTTTTT
- | TRBJ2-3 | TRBV5-1 | 14 | TRBD1 | CASSSSGGADTQYF | TGCGCCAGCAGCTCTTCAGGGGGCGCAGATACGCAGTATTTT
- | TRBJ1-2 | TRBV28 | 15 | TRBD1 | CASTKGGTGDYGYTF | TGTGCCAGCACCAAAGGAGGGACAGGCGACTATGGCTACACCTTC
- | TRBJ2-7 | TRBV5-1 | 12 | TRBD2 | CASSLAGDGQYF | TGCGCCAGCAGCCTGGCGGGAGATGGGCAGTACTTC
- | TRBJ1-2 | TRBV11-3 | 15 | TRBD1 | CASSPGQGGNYGYTF | TGTGCCAGCAGCCCTGGACAGGGCGGGAACTATGGCTACACCTTC
- | TRBJ2-5 | TRBV7-2 | 11 | - | CASRTRETQYF | TGTGCCAGCAGGACTAGAGAGACCCAGTACTTC
few | TRBJ1-2 | TRBV27 | 13 | TRBD1 | CASSGTGLNGYTF | TGTGCCAGCTCTGGGACAGGACTAAATGGCTACACCTTC
- | TRBJ2-7 | TRBV15 | 15 | - | CATSRDFQGGDEQYF | TGTGCCACCAGCAGAGATTTCCAGGGTGGGGACGAGCAGTACTTC
- | TRBJ2-1 | TRBV28 | 19 | TRBD2 | CASSLSWAGASKNGNEQFF | TGTGCCAGCAGTTTAAGCTGGGCGGGAGCCTCTAAGAACGGCAATGAGCAGTTCTTC
- | TRBJ2-5 | TRBV11-3 | 19 | - | CASSLSSLLGQRVGETQYF | TGTGCCAGCAGCTTATCCTCGTTGTTGGGACAGCGGGTTGGAGAGACCCAGTACTTC
- | TRBJ2-7 | TRBV30 | 13 | TRBD1 | CAAGTGISYEQYF | TGTGCCGCCGGGACAGGGATTTCCTACGAGCAGTACTTC
- | TRBJ1-1 | TRBV24-1 | 15 | - | CATSDGSGRQGEAFF | TGTGCCACCAGTGATGGGAGTGGACGGCAAGGAGAAGCTTTCTTT
- | TRBJ2-2 | TRBV19 | 15 | TRBD1 | CASSTRQGSTGELFF | TGTGCCAGTAGTACGCGACAGGGTAGTACCGGGGAGCTGTTTTTT
- | TRBJ2-4 | TRBV2 | 16 | - | CASSEAHQIAKNIQYF | TGTGCCAGCAGTGAAGCGCACCAGATAGCCAAAAACATTCAGTACTTC
- | TRBJ2-3 | TRBV11-3 | 13 | - | CASSSNRVGTQYF | TGTGCCAGCAGCTCGAACAGGGTGGGTACGCAGTATTTT
- | TRBJ2-3 | TRBV15 | 16 | TRBD2 | CATSRVRGAGADTQYF | TGTGCCACCAGCAGAGTCCGGGGAGCGGGAGCAGATACGCAGTATTTT
once | TRBJ2-5 | TRBV18 | 15 | TRBD1 | CASSQTTGIQETQYF | TGTGCCAGCTCACAAACGACAGGGATCCAAGAGACCCAGTACTTC
once | TRBJ2-6 | TRBV5-1 | 14 | - | CASTGGSGANVLTF | TGCGCCAGCACCGGGGGATCTGGGGCCAACGTCCTGACTTTC
- | TRBJ2-1 | TRBV3-1/TRBV3-2 | 16 | TRBD2 | CASSRLLAGAYNEQFF | TGTGCCAGCAGCCGCCTACTAGCGGGTGCTTACAATGAGCAGTTCTTC
- | TRBJ2-7 | TRBV24-1 | 16 | TRBD1 | CATSDIGQGGSYEQYF | TGTGCCACCAGTGACATAGGACAGGGTGGGTCCTACGAGCAGTACTTC
- | TRBJ2-1 | TRBV11-2 | 16 | TRBD1 | CASSRAGTGGYNEQFF | TGTGCCAGCAGCCGGGCCGGGACAGGGGGCTACAATGAGCAGTTCTTC
- | TRBJ1-2 | TRBV4-1 | 17 | - | CASSQDTVADKPYGYTF | TGCGCCAGCAGCCAAGATACGGTTGCCGATAAGCCCTATGGCTACACCTTC
- | TRBJ2-2 | TRBV21-1 | 16 | - | CASSKQGVANTGELFF | TGTGCCAGCAGCAAACAGGGGGTAGCGAACACCGGGGAGCTGTTTTTT
- | TRBJ2-7 | TRBV18 | 12 | - | CASSPTRGEQYF | TGTGCCAGCTCACCGACGAGGGGGGAGCAGTACTTC
- | TRBJ2-7 | TRBV29-1 | 13 | - | CSAVVGSLYEQYF | TGCAGCGCCGTCGTGGGGAGCTTATACGAGCAGTACTTC
- | TRBJ2-2 | TRBV19 | 16 | - | CASSIRGRGNTGELFF | TGTGCCAGTAGTATAAGGGGAAGGGGGAACACCGGGGAGCTGTTTTTT
- | TRBJ2-3 | TRBV5-1 | 13 | - | CASSLGEADTQYF | TGCGCCAGCAGCTTGGGAGAGGCAGATACGCAGTATTTT
once | TRBJ2-2 | TRBV24-1 | 17 | TRBD2 | CATSGVAGVWNTGELFF | TGTGCCACCAGTGGGGTAGCGGGAGTGTGGAACACCGGGGAGCTGTTTTTT
- | TRBJ2-2 | TRBV10-3 | 19 | TRBD1 | CAISESPWDREGNTGELFF | TGTGCCATCAGTGAGTCGCCTTGGGACAGGGAGGGCAACACCGGGGAGCTGTTTTTT
- | TRBJ2-2 | TRBV5-1 | 14 | - | CASSTGTLTGELFF | TGCGCCAGCAGCACCGGGACACTCACCGGGGAGCTGTTTTTT
- | TRBJ2-6 | TRBV3-1/TRBV3-2 | 17 | - | CASSQDTTGYGANVLTF | TGTGCCAGCAGCCAAGATACCACAGGGTATGGGGCCAACGTCCTGACTTTC
- | TRBJ2-1 | TRBV15 | 15 | TRBD2 | CATSRGTSGRLEQFF | TGTGCCACCAGCAGAGGGACTAGCGGGAGGCTTGAGCAGTTCTTC
- | TRBJ2-7 | TRBV11-2 | 17 | TRBD2 | CASSLGGPGGLVREQYF | TGTGCCAGCAGCTTAGGCGGGCCGGGAGGCCTCGTAAGGGAGCAGTACTTC
- | TRBJ2-7 | TRBV24-1 | 11 | - | CATSDGRGQYF | TGTGCCACCAGTGATGGAAGGGGGCAGTACTTC
- | TRBJ2-4 | TRBV19 | 15 | - | CASSIAETGRNIQYF | TGTGCCAGTAGTATAGCGGAGACAGGGAGGAACATTCAGTACTTC
once | TRBJ1-2 | TRBV12-5 | 13 | TRBD1 | CASGTGTGIGYTF | TGTGCTAGTGGCACCGGGACAGGGATAGGCTACACCTTC
- | TRBJ1-5 | TRBV19 | 13 | - | CASTKNSNQPQHF | TGTGCCAGTACAAAAAATAGCAATCAGCCCCAGCATTTT
- | TRBJ2-7 | TRBV25-1 | 12 | - | CASSESRYEQYF | TGTGCCAGCAGTGAATCCAGATACGAGCAGTACTTC
- | TRBJ2-7 | TRBV11-2 | 14 | TRBD2 | CASSLLAGPYEQYF | TGTGCCAGCAGCTTACTAGCGGGGCCCTACGAGCAGTACTTC
- | TRBJ2-1 | TRBV19 | 15 | TRBD2 | CAISRGSGPYNEQFF | TGTGCCATCTCGCGGGGGAGCGGGCCTTACAATGAGCAGTTCTTC
- | TRBJ2-5 | TRBV24-1 | 14 | - | CATSDPLKQETQYF | TGTGCCACCAGTGATCCCCTCAAACAGGAGACCCAGTACTTC
- | TRBJ2-2 | TRBV6-2/TRBV6-3 | 18 | TRBD2 | CASSYFSLAALNTGELFF | TGTGCCAGCAGTTACTTTTCGCTAGCGGCCCTGAACACCGGGGAGCTGTTTTTT
once | TRBJ2-1 | TRBV7-9 | 15 | TRBD2 | CASSRTSGNVNEQFF | TGTGCCAGCAGCCGGACTAGCGGGAATGTCAATGAGCAGTTCTTC
- | TRBJ2-4 | TRBV15 | 15 | TRBD1 | CATSRDGTGGNIQYF | TGTGCCACCAGCAGAGATGGGACAGGGGGCAACATTCAGTACTTC
few | TRBJ2-7 | TRBV7-2 | 15 | TRBD2 | CASSVGLAGGYEQYF | TGTGCCAGCAGCGTGGGACTAGCGGGTGGCTACGAGCAGTACTTC
- | TRBJ2-7 | TRBV28 | 14 | - | CASRAQQASYEQYF | TGTGCCAGCAGGGCGCAACAGGCAAGCTACGAGCAGTACTTC
few | TRBJ1-2 | TRBV29-1 | 13 | TRBD1 | CSAAGTVSYGYTF | TGCAGCGCCGCCGGGACAGTGTCTTACGGCTACACCTTC
- | TRBJ2-5 | TRBV11-1 | 15 | TRBD1 | CASSPGTGGLETQYF | TGTGCCAGCAGTCCCGGGACAGGGGGCTTAGAGACCCAGTACTTC